This T cell receptor beta chain was captured by sequencing in a study of shared clonotypes between healthy human individuals. The germline CDR1 and CDR2 sequences are MGHRA and YSYEKL. The V segment lost 0 bases and the J segment 8 bases; nucleotides outside the gene matches: 6. The CDR3 has 14 residues. For this clone: Its antigen is not known.

Method: immunoSEQ multiplex PCR; TCRdb's copy keeps in-frame clones and lacks some. The sample includes 2 million to 2.5 million clones, less than 95% seen only once; the top ten take around 0.38%. Study-level points and caveats: Sharing across four donors was highest in naive CD4 (approximately 5%) and lowest in memory CD8 (roughly 0.4%).

The material sequenced was naive CD4+ T cells from PBMCs. Indicated subset: CD45RA+ positively selected. This sequence originates from a young man in good health. Some clones in this sample may be carry-over from other donors' samples. The rearrangement joins TRBV4-1 to TRBJ1-2; 7 bases agree with TRBD1. The CDR3 DNA reads TGCGCCAGCAGCCAAGATCAAAGGGGGCTCGGCTACACCTTC. It yields the protein CASSQDQRGLGYTF.